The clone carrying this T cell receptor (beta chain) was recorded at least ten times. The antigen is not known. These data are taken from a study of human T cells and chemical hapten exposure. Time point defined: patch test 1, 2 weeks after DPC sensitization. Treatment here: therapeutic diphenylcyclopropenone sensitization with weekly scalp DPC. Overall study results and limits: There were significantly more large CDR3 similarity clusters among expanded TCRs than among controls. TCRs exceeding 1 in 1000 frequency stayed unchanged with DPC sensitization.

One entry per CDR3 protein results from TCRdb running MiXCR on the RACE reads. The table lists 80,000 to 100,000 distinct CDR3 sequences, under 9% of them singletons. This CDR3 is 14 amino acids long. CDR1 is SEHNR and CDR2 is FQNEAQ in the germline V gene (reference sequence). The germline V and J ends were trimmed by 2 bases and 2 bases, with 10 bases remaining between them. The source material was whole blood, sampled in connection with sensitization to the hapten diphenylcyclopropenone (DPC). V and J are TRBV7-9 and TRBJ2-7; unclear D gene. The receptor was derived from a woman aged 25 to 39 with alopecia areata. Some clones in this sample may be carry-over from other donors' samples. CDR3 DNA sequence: TGTGCCAGCAGCTTATCCGCCCCCACCTACGAGCAGTACTTC. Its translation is CASSLSAPTYEQYF.